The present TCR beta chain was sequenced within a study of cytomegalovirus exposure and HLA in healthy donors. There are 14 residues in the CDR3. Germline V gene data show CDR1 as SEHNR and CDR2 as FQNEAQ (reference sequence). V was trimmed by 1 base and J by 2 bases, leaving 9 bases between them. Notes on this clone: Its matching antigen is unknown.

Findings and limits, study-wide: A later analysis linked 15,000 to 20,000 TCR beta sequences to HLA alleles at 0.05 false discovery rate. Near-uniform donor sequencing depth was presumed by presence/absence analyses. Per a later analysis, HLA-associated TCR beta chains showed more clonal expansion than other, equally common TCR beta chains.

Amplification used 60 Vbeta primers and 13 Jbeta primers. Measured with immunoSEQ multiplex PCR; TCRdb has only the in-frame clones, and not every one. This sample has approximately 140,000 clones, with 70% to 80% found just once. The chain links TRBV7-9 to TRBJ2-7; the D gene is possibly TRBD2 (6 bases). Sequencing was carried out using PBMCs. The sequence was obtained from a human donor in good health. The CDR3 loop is CASSLGDSPYEQYF. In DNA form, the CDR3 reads TGTGCCAGCAGCTTAGGGGACTCCCCCTACGAGCAGTACTTC.